This TCR beta chain is from a study of blood T cell repertoires in COVID-19. The overall study: The United States, Italy and Spain supplied acute and convalescent COVID-19 samples. PBMCs, B-cell-depleted T cells, or T cells provided the cDNA or gDNA that made up the material.

Sequencing used immunoSEQ multiplex PCR; TCRdb keeps in-frame clones, though not all of them. Of roughly 340,000 clones in the sample, 75% to 90% were seen once. The CDR3 has 14 amino acids. V trimming: 8 bases; J trimming: 9 bases; junction bases outside the gene matches: 8. CDR1 is MNHEY and CDR2 is SVGEGT in the germline V gene. This chain connects TRBV6-2 or TRBV6-3 to TRBJ1-3, with 12 bases fitting TRBD1. The sample was peripheral blood. This receptor was obtained from a woman in her forties or fifties with COVID-19, enrolled during active disease. The CDR3 region has the DNA TGTGCCAGCCGTTTCGGGACAGGGGGCTTCACCATATATTTT. Residues: CASRFGTGGFTIYF.